These 21 T cell receptor beta chains were all obtained from the same sample, sequenced in a study of OX40 agonist ivuxolimab in advanced cancers. Some clones are missing from TCRdb's copy, which holds only in-frame ones; the method was immunoSEQ multiplex PCR. The table shows roughly 92,000 clones, with roughly 90% occurring only once. Sequences were derived from CD4+ or CD8+ T cells sorted from blood, sampled in a trial of the OX40 agonist ivuxolimab. The receptors were gathered from an adult with an advanced solid tumor such as melanoma, head and neck, liver or kidney cancer.

V gene TRBV19 combines with J gene TRBJ2-1, with D perhaps matching TRBD1 (6 bases). With 5 bases removed from V and 8 bases from J, the gap between germline ends came to 10 bases. The CDR3 length is 12 residues. Germline V CDR1 and CDR2: LNHDA, SQIVND (reference sequence). The CDR3 here is CASSPRGDEQFF. The CDR3 nucleotides are TGTGCCAGTAGTCCCAGGGGAGATGAGCAGTTCTTC.

The chain carries TRBV6-1 and TRBJ2-1; 8 bases fit TRBD1. V was clipped by 2 bases and J by 2 bases; unmatched bases: 2. CDR3 length: 15 amino acids. Looked up from germline, CDR1 is MNHNS and CDR2 is SASEGT. The CDR3 here is CASSEFRGPYNEQFF. For the CDR3, the DNA is TGTGCCAGCAGTGAATTCAGGGGGCCCTACAATGAGCAGTTCTTC.

The CDR3 nucleotides read TGTGCCTGGAGTGACGTCGGGACAGGGACCGGGCCGGGAACTGAAGCTTTCTTT. Encoded protein: CAWSDVGTGTGPGTEAFF. J is TRBJ1-1 and V is TRBV30; 9 nucleotides match TRBD1. The germline V gene has CDR1 GTSNPN and CDR2 SVGIG (reference sequence). The CDR3 runs to 18 residues. Trimming cost V 1 base and J 5 bases; bases outside gene matches: 17. Full variable domain (missing parts from reference TRBV30 and TRBJ1-1): SQTIHQWPATLVQPVGSPLSLECTVEGTSNPNLYWYRQAAGRGLQLLFYSVGIGQISSEVPQNLSASRPQDRQFILSSKKLLLSDSGFYLCAWSDVGTGTGPGTEAFFGQGTRLTVV.

The CDR3 DNA sequence: TGTGCCAGCAGTCATACAGCTATGAACACTGAAGCTTTCTTT. This gives the protein CASSHTAMNTEAFF. The chain has TRBV14 and TRBJ1-1; D gene unclear. Germline CDR1 and CDR2: SGHDN and FVKESK. CDR3 length equals 14 residues. The ends were cut back, 6 bases at V and 0 bases at J, with 11 bases in the middle.

The gene calls are TRBV7-2 and TRBJ2-7, with D perhaps matching TRBD2 (6 bases). CDR3 length: 15 amino acids. V lost 3 bases and J 4 bases, leaving 16 bases between the germline ends. Germline loops: CDR1 SGHTA, CDR2 FQGNSA. The CDR3 is CASSFRPARGYEQYF. The CDR3 DNA reads TGTGCCAGCAGCTTTCGCCCCGCGCGGGGTTACGAGCAGTACTTC.

This sequence joins TRBV5-5 and TRBJ1-5; no firm D call. This CDR3 has 15 amino acids. Trimming pared 0 bases from V and 0 bases from J, leaving 7 bases between. Germline-derived CDR1 and CDR2 are SGHKS and YYEKEE (reference sequence). CDR3: CASSLVGYSNQPQHF. The CDR3, as DNA: TGTGCCAGCAGCTTGGTAGGGTATAGCAATCAGCCCCAGCATTTT.

The rearrangement uses TRBV4-3 and TRBJ2-1; 8 nucleotides agree with TRBD2. V was clipped by 0 bases and J by 6 bases; unmatched bases: 7. The CDR3 consists of 16 residues. The V gene's germline CDR1 is LGHNA and CDR2 YSLEER. CDR3 bases: TGCGCCAGCAGCCAAGATAAAGGACTAGCAGGCAATGAGCAGTTCTTC. Protein product: CASSQDKGLAGNEQFF.

The J gene is TRBJ2-7, the V gene TRBV19; 7 bases fit TRBD1. This CDR3 comprises 14 residues. V was pared by 6 bases and J by 2 bases, with 7 bases of the junction left unmatched. Germline CDR1 reads LNHDA; CDR2 reads SQIVND (reference sequence). CDR3 amino acids: CASSWTGRTYEQYF. CDR3 DNA: TGTGCCAGTAGCTGGACAGGTCGAACCTACGAGCAGTACTTC.

The chain joins TRBV6-1 to TRBJ2-5; TRBD1 aligns across 10 bases. Per the germline V gene, CDR1 is MNHNS and CDR2 is SASEGT. The CDR3 is 16 amino acids. V gave up 3 bases and J gave up 2 bases; unmatched junction bases: 6. The CDR3 coding sequence is TGTGCCAGCAGTGAGAGACGGACAGGGGGTCAAGAGACCCAGTACTTC. This translates into CASSERRTGGQETQYF.

The chain links TRBV7-9 to TRBJ1-2; D perhaps matches TRBD1 (5 bases). The V end was cut by 4 bases, the J end by 3 bases, with 9 bases between. The CDR3 length is 13 residues. Germline-derived CDR1 and CDR2 are SEHNR and FQNEAQ (reference sequence). For the CDR3, the DNA is TGTGCCAGCAGCTCGGGGACGGACTATGGCTACACCTTC. This codes for CASSSGTDYGYTF.

The V call is TRBV25-1, the J call TRBJ2-1, with TRBD2 identical over 11 bases. There are 16 residues in the CDR3. Germline V gene lookup returns CDR1 MGHDK and CDR2 SYGVNS. V lost 3 bases and J lost 4; bases outside the gene matches: 5. The CDR3 protein is CASSELAGGRYNEQFF. The DNA of the CDR3 is TGTGCCAGCAGTGAGCTAGCGGGAGGCCGGTACAATGAGCAGTTCTTC. Full variable domain (remainder filled in from reference TRBV25-1 and TRBJ2-1): EADIYQTPRYLVIGTGKKITLECSQTMGHDKMYWYQQDPGMELHLIHYSYGVNSTEKGDLSSESTVSRIRTEHFPLTLESARPSHTSQYLCASSELAGGRYNEQFFGPGTRLTVL.

This chain connects TRBV30 to TRBJ1-6; D perhaps matches TRBD1 (5 bases). The CDR3 totals 13 residues. CDR1 and CDR2 (germline): GTSNPN, SVGIG (reference sequence). V lost 4 bases and J 8 bases, leaving 12 bases between the germline ends. This CDR3 reads CAWTGRFYSPLHF. DNA of the CDR3: TGTGCCTGGACAGGGCGCTTTTATTCACCCCTCCACTTT.

Comment on this clone: The sample contains more than one DNA sequence encoding this CDR3. V gene TRBV5-6 combines with J gene TRBJ2-7; D is possibly TRBD1 (6 bases). CDR3 length: 13 amino acids. V was clipped by 4 bases and J by 1 base, with 9 bases between them. Per the germline V gene, CDR1 is SGHDT and CDR2 is YYEEEE. The CDR3 DNA reads as TGTGCCAGCAGCCTGGGACAATCCTACGAGCAGTACTTC. Translating gives CASSLGQSYEQYF.

This clone was recorded once. The chain joins TRBV9 to TRBJ2-5, with D perhaps matching TRBD2 (7 bases). This CDR3 contains 16 residues. The ends were cut back, 0 bases at V and 5 bases at J, with 17 bases in the middle. Germline assignment: CDR1 SGDLS and CDR2 YYNGEE. The CDR3 protein is CASSVGGVRGGETQYF. In nucleotides, the CDR3 is TGTGCCAGCAGCGTAGGAGGTGTCAGGGGAGGGGAGACCCAGTACTTC.

This rearrangement joins TRBV5-6 to TRBJ2-5, with D unresolved. The V gene lost 1 base and the J gene lost 6 bases, with 10 bases spanning the gap. CDR1 is SGHDT, CDR2 YYEEEE, per germline. The CDR3 covers 13 residues. CDR3 sequence: CASSLYPPQTQYF. The CDR3 DNA reads TGTGCCAGCAGCTTGTACCCCCCCCAGACCCAGTACTTC.

The chain employs TRBV6-6 and TRBJ1-2; TRBD1 matches 10 bases. CDR1 and CDR2 (germline): MNHNY, SVGAGI (reference sequence). This CDR3 region has 12 residues. V lost 8 bases and J lost 6; bases outside the gene matches: 3. CDR3 DNA: TGTGCCAGCCTGACAGGGGGCGATGGCTACACCTTC. Translating gives CASLTGGDGYTF.

This rearrangement joins TRBV7-1 to TRBJ2-7; TRBD2 might be the D (5 bases). TRBV7-1 is an ORF; its function is uncertain. V gave up 4 bases and J gave up 5 bases, with 12 bases separating them. The CDR3 spans 13 residues. The DNA for the CDR3 is TGTGCCAGCAGCTTAGTGAGGGTCCACGAGCAGTACTTC. It translates to CASSLVRVHEQYF.

The V call is TRBV6-1, the J call TRBJ2-7, with D maybe TRBD1 (6 bases). CDR3 length: 12 amino acids. Germline CDR1 and CDR2: MNHNS and SASEGT. With 9 bases removed from V and 5 bases from J, the gap between germline ends came to 14 bases. The CDR3: CASAEGVDEQYF. CDR3 bases: TGTGCCAGTGCTGAGGGGGTCGACGAGCAGTACTTC.

This clone showed up just a few times. V and J are TRBV4-1 and TRBJ2-7; 8 bases match TRBD2. Trimming took 0 bases from V and 3 from J; bases not matched to a gene: 4. CDR3 length: 15 amino acids. Germline loops: CDR1 MGHRA, CDR2 YSYEKL. The CDR3 loop is CASSQESREGYEQYF. The CDR3 nucleotides are TGCGCCAGCAGCCAAGAGAGTCGGGAGGGCTACGAGCAGTACTTC.

The CDR3 here is CASSWTGLTEAFF. As DNA, the CDR3 is TGTGCCAGCAGCTGGACAGGGCTCACTGAAGCTTTCTTT. V and J are TRBV5-5 and TRBJ1-1; 8 bases line up with TRBD1. Trimming cost V 3 bases and J 4 bases; bases outside gene matches: 2. The germline V gene has CDR1 SGHKS and CDR2 YYEKEE (reference sequence). The CDR3 contains 13 residues.

The chain joins TRBV30 to TRBJ1-1, with 10 bases that match TRBD1. Germline V gene lookup returns CDR1 GTSNPN and CDR2 SVGIG (reference sequence). V shed 3 bases and J 3 bases; nucleotides not matched to a gene: 10. This CDR3 spans 16 amino acids. Here the CDR3 DNA reads TGTGCCTGGAGCGGGGACAGGGGAGGAGTGGACACTGAAGCTTTCTTT. Translating it yields CAWSGDRGGVDTEAFF.